This T cell receptor (beta chain) is from a study of beta chain features in type 1 diabetes. General observations from the study: For TCRB rearrangement, an influence of HLA type remained unresolved here. Within patients, naive, central memory and Treg TCRB repertoires seemed more similar than within healthy donors.

V was shortened by 7 bases and J by 3 bases, with 15 bases between the two germline ends. This CDR3 is built from 15 residues. Germline loops: CDR1 MNHEY, CDR2 SMNVEV (reference sequence). As for this clone: Its antigen is undetermined.

The isolated RNA, all of it, was reverse transcribed, so expressed TCRB transcripts were what got sequenced. Some clones are missing from TCRdb's copy, which holds only in-frame ones; the method was immunoSEQ multiplex PCR. This sample has approximately 380,000 clones, with over 13% found just once. The chain has TRBV27 and TRBJ2-2, with D perhaps TRBD2 (6 bases). The sequenced sample was naive CD4+ T cells from blood. This receptor was obtained from a woman between 18 and 29 years old in good health. CDR3 nucleotides: TGTGCCAGCAAACACGTAGCGGAACACACCGGGGAGCTGTTTTTT. Translating gives CASKHVAEHTGELFF.